Listed here is a single T cell receptor beta chain. This specimen belongs to a study of shared clonotypes between healthy human individuals. Looking at the study overall: The plates for each donor numbered three CD4 naive, three CD4 memory, two CD8 naive and one CD8 memory.

This table comes from immunoSEQ multiplex PCR, and its TCRdb copy is limited to in-frame clones, with some not included. The sample records around 1.6 million clones, approximately 98% being singletons. CDR3 length equals 16 residues. Trimming stripped 0 bases from V and 5 bases from J, with 14 bases between. Germline V gene sequence: CDR1 SEHNR, CDR2 FQNEAQ (reference sequence). Source material: naive CD4+ T cells sorted from blood. Subset of the sample: CD45RA+ positively selected. The rearrangement links TRBV7-9 to TRBJ2-1; D gene uncertain. This sequence originates from a young man in good health. The CDR3 is CASSLARTYIHNEQFF. CDR3 nucleotides: TGTGCCAGCAGCTTAGCCAGGACCTATATCCACAATGAGCAGTTCTTC.